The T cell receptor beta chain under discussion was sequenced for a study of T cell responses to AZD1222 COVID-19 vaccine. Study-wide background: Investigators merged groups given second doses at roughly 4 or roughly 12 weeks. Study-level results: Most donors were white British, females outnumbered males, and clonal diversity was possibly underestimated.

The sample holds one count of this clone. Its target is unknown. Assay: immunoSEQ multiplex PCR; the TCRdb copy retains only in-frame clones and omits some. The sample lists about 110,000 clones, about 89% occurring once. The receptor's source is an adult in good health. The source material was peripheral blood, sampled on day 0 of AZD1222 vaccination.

The CDR3 region has the DNA TGTGCCACCAGTGCCGTGGGGACAGGGGGCTTGGAGACCCAGTACTTC. This sequence encodes CATSAVGTGGLETQYF. The rearrangement links TRBV24-1 to TRBJ2-5, with 12 nucleotides matching TRBD1. V lost 5 bases and J lost 5; bases outside the gene matches: 8. The CDR3 consists of 16 residues. Germline CDR1 is KGHDR and CDR2 is SFDVKD.